This TCR beta chain was captured by sequencing in a study of Ad26.COV2.S vaccination and SARS-CoV-2 variants. Study as a whole: Donor got 5x10^10 or 1x10^11 viral particles of Ad26.COV2.S. Whole-study results and caveats: Among vaccine recipients, spike-specific TCR breadth exceeded that of placebo recipients. In vaccinated individuals, spike-specific CD8+ and CD4+ T cell responses reportedly displayed substantial breadth. People who got the vaccine or the placebo had similar non-spike TCR breadth.

This table comes from immunoSEQ multiplex PCR, and its TCRdb copy is limited to in-frame clones, with some not included. This repertoire shows 400,000 to 500,000 clones, 88% found once; its top ten account for around 3.6%. As to this clone: Its antigen is still unknown.

Treatment here: 19 received Ad26.COV2.S at low or high dose, single or two shots; about 5 received placebo; per-sample allocation not given. Collection of samples fell on day 63 after the first vaccine or placebo injection. The CDR3 sequence is 18 residues long. V lost 6 bases, J lost 0 bases, and 8 bases stayed unmatched. CDR1 is MDHEN, CDR2 SYDVKM, per germline. V usage is TRBV28 and J usage is TRBJ2-2, with TRBD2 matching 12 bases. Specimen: peripheral blood, collected in a trial of Ad26.COV2.S vaccine versus placebo. This TCR was recovered from a person between 18 and 59 years old who received the Ad26.COV2.S COVID-19 vaccine or a placebo. CDR3 nucleotide sequence: TGTGCCAGCAGCCTTGGACTAGCGGGGAGCACGAACACCGGGGAGCTGTTTTTT. Translated: CASSLGLAGSTNTGELFF.